This T cell receptor beta chain appears in the sequencing data of a study of a mutant IDH1 vaccine in newly diagnosed glioma. Overall study: The study started vaccination 4-6 weeks after radiotherapy alone, or with temozolomide cycles. Overall study findings and caveats: No link was apparently found between pseudoprogression and changes in top peripheral T cell clonotypes.

The time point: week 11, during vaccination. Doses of 300 ug of mutant IDH1 20-mer peptide were given with topical imiquimod. In every donor, the tumor was a new WHO grade 3 or 4 IDH1-mutant, ATRX-lost astrocytoma. Clones were sequenced by immunoSEQ multiplex PCR, and TCRdb holds only the in-frame ones, with some missing. The table shows 35,000 to 50,000 clones, with about four fifths occurring only once. The ends lost 4 bases at V and 4 bases at J; junction bases unmatched: 11. The germline V gene encodes CDR1 MNHEY and CDR2 SVGAGI. This CDR3 is built from 16 residues. On this clone itself: Its antigen is unidentified.

The origin of this receptor is a man aged 35 to 55 with glioma. The chain recombines TRBV6-5 with TRBJ1-1, with 8 bases aligning to TRBD1. The sequencing used PBMCs, collected from a glioma patient whose treatment included an IDH1 peptide vaccine. The CDR3: CASSSHPGQGVTEAFF. The CDR3 DNA is TGTGCCAGCAGTTCCCACCCTGGACAGGGAGTCACTGAAGCTTTCTTT.